The clone carrying this T cell receptor beta chain appeared once. Seattle-derived patients entered the study during active infection and were followed longitudinally. In the authors' workflow: Reference gene primer amplification yielded estimated nucleated cell counts. The table came from immunoSEQ multiplex PCR; TCRdb's copy has only in-frame clones and leaves some out. Clonal size and the V and J genes are those of that table, whereas D and trimming came from the DNA. The sample lists hundreds of thousands of clones, 86% occurring once. These data belong to a study of blood T cell repertoires in COVID-19. Looking at the study overall: Sample material is recorded as cDNA or gDNA derived from T cells, B-cell-depleted T cells, or PBMCs.

This CDR3 has 17 residues. Germline-derived CDR1 and CDR2 are PRHDT and FYEKMQ (reference sequence). The V segment lost 2 bases and the J segment 5 bases; nucleotides outside the gene matches: 5. The sequence was collected from a woman in her 70s with COVID-19, enrolled during active disease. This sequence joins TRBV13 and TRBJ2-2; 13 positions match TRBD2. The sample consisted of peripheral blood. In DNA, the CDR3 is TGTGCCAGCAGCTTACCCGGACTAGCGGGGGATACCGGGGAGCTGTTTTTT. Translation gives CASSLPGLAGDTGELFF. The complete variable domain, with remaining parts taken from reference TRBV13 and TRBJ2-2, reads AAGVIQSPRHLIKEKRETATLKCYPIPRHDTVYWYQQGPGQDPQFLISFYEKMQSDKGSIPDRFSAQQFSDYHSELNMSSLELGDSALYFCASSLPGLAGDTGELFFGEGSRLTVL.